This entry is about one T cell receptor (beta chain). Its antigen specificity is not known. There are no base qualities to consult, and no much larger clone falls within one base. Preparation of the library involved the immunoSEQ multiplex PCR assay. In most patients, genomic DNA was isolated using the Qiagen DNeasy Blood and Tissue Kit and sent frozen to Adaptive Biotechnologies for TCR sequencing. For most patients, high-throughput TCR-beta CDR3 sequencing of genomic DNA was performed by Adaptive Biotechnologies. The study's processing was this. Adaptive's ImmunoSEQ software supplied the TCR sequencing data for under 20 patients, while MiXCR and VDJtools were used to process three other patients. To correct CD4 versus CD8 sorting errors, sequences present in both subsets at a frequency ratio below 5:1 were removed. CDR3 nucleotide sequences shared by donor and recipient were removed because the origin of these sequences could not be assigned. To be classed as alloreactive, a clone needed at least 2-fold expansion over unstimulated cells and a minimum CFSE-low frequency of 0.002% (template counts) or 0.001% (read counts). Clones detected in sequenced pre-transplant spleen, lymph node, or MLR CFSE-low populations of the donor or recipient were defined as mappable. Cumulative frequency of alloreactive clones was calculated as a percentage of all sequences weighted by copy number. TCRdb mirrors the immuneACCESS table, restricted to in-frame sequences. Some clones are absent from its copies; in checked studies, under half trace to an unresolved V gene, and the reason for the others is unknown. V, J and clone size are taken as reported in that table, and D and trimming were inferred from the DNA itself. The sample has approximately 90,000 clones on record, about 89% of them singletons. The ten largest make up 5.5% to 7% of the sample.

The data were obtained in a study of graft-versus-host responses after intestinal transplantation (dated by TCRdb to the early 2020s). Describing the broader study: The transplants that recipients got were multivisceral, liver-intestinal, or isolated intestinal. Samples from a few later patients were sequenced in-house on an Illumina MiSeq with MiXCR processing rather than by the commercial service. To identify alloreactive clones, pre-transplant mixed lymphocyte reaction products were sequenced and compared with unstimulated pre-transplant donor and recipient T cells. After intestinal transplantation, graft-versus-host and host-versus-graft alloreactive T cell clones in the graft, circulation and bone marrow were tracked using bulk TCR-beta CDR3 sequencing. Anti-thymocyte globulin induction was given to all recipients, followed by maintenance tacrolimus and steroids for 2 to 3 years. A cohort of around 25 intestinal transplant recipients, including one retransplant, was enrolled, and a few patients lacking pretransplant specimens were excluded. A peak of at least 4% donor T cells among recipient peripheral blood mononuclear cells was the definition used for donor T cell macrochimerism.

The time point label, as the study defines it: cells obtained before transplantation from donor or recipient. CD3+CD4+ and CD3+CD8+ populations were FACS-sorted from unstimulated pre-transplant donor and recipient cells taken from spleen or lymph nodes. The investigation overall reported the following: In the allografts of patients with donor T cell macrochimerism, GvH to HvG T cell clonal ratios were high. Peak levels of circulating GvH clones were associated with declines in HvG clones early after transplant. GvH clones were detected in recipient bone marrow, and some of these GvH clones were observed earlier in ileal mucosa or blood, consistent with an intestinal mucosal origin. The conclusions were limited by the relatively low number and heterogeneity of the intestinal transplant patients.

Sequencing was performed on unstimulated CD8+ T cells sorted from spleen or lymph node cells, taken before intestinal transplant. The sequence derives from a human donor who received an intestinal transplant.

The CDR3 in this case is CASSQVSTGYNEQFF. Here is the DNA: TGCGCCAGCAGCCAAGTGTCCACGGGATACAATGAGCAGTTCTTC. The chain joins TRBV4-1 to TRBJ2-1; TRBD2 is a possible D gene, resting on 5 matching bases. Trimming removed 1 base from V and 4 bases from J, leaving 11 bases between the germline ends. Reading from cysteine to phenylalanine, the CDR3 counts 15 amino acids. The entry retains the CDR3 DNA only, 45 bases that are in frame from base 1. Reading the germline V gene gives CDR1 MGHRA and CDR2 YSYEKL.